This T cell receptor (beta chain) derives from a study of shared clonotypes between healthy human individuals. In the study overall: Three plates were used per donor for CD4 naive, three for CD4 memory, two for CD8 naive and one for CD8 memory. Overall study results and limits: Expectations were that clonotype sharing among donors would be affected by sequencing depth.

Trimming at V came to 3 bases and at J to 2 bases, leaving 6 bases not matched to a gene. CDR1 and CDR2 (germline): GTSNPN, SVGIG (reference sequence). The CDR3 has 15 amino acids. Sequencing used immunoSEQ multiplex PCR; TCRdb keeps in-frame clones, though not all of them. The sample shows more than 2 million clones, around 95% of them seen only once. As for this clone: Its specificity is unknown.

This receptor was obtained from a man between 18 and 29 years old in good health. V and J are TRBV30 and TRBJ2-5, with TRBD1 matching over 10 bases. Specimen: naive CD4+ T cells sorted from blood. Documented subset: CD45RA+ positively selected. CDR3 DNA: TGTGCCTGGAGGCTGGGACAGGGGATACAAGAGACCCAGTACTTC. Residues: CAWRLGQGIQETQYF.